This entry lists 17 T cell receptor beta chains sequenced from one sample in a study of T cell responses to AZD1222 COVID-19 vaccine. Generated by immunoSEQ multiplex PCR, the TCRdb table keeps only in-frame clones and is missing some. The sample lists 150,000 to 200,000 clones, 87% seen once, with 1.1% in the top ten. The specimen was peripheral blood, collected 28 days after the second AZD1222 dose. The receptors here all came from an adult who received the AZD1222 COVID-19 vaccine.

The chain uses TRBV5-1 and TRBJ1-2, with D unresolved. The CDR3 totals 13 residues. The V and J ends lost 0 bases and 3 bases respectively, with 6 bases between them. Looked up from germline, CDR1 is SGHRS and CDR2 is YFSETQ. The CDR3 DNA follows: TGCGCCAGCAGCTTGGGGGTCGACTATGGCTACACCTTC. Protein: CASSLGVDYGYTF.

This sequence joins TRBV4-3 and TRBJ2-1; TRBD1 is a possible D gene (5 bases). This CDR3 is built from 15 residues. V lost 0 bases and J 3 bases, leaving 9 bases between the germline ends. Germline assignment: CDR1 LGHNA and CDR2 YSLEER. Here the CDR3 reads CASSQEGHFYNEQFF. DNA for the CDR3: TGCGCCAGCAGCCAAGAGGGGCATTTCTACAATGAGCAGTTCTTC.

This chain connects TRBV9 to TRBJ1-1; no definite D call. Germline V CDR1 and CDR2: SGDLS, YYNGEE. The CDR3 is made up of 14 amino acids. Between the trimmed V and J ends, which lost 0 bases and 5 bases, there was a span of 11 bases. The chain's CDR3 is CASSVAGKPTEAFF. DNA for the CDR3: TGTGCCAGCAGCGTAGCTGGGAAACCAACTGAAGCTTTCTTT. Full variable domain (remainder filled in from reference TRBV9 and TRBJ1-1): DSGVTQTPKHLITATGQRVTLRCSPRSGDLSVYWYQQSLDQGLQFLIQYYNGEERAKGNILERFSAQQFPDLHSELNLSSLELGDSALYFCASSVAGKPTEAFFGQGTRLTVV.

V is TRBV3-1 (or the pseudogene TRBV3-2) and J is TRBJ2-3; 8 bases agree with TRBD2. Looked up from germline, CDR1 is LGHDT and CDR2 is YNNKEL (reference sequence). This CDR3 comprises 12 residues. The CDR3 loop reads CTTLGGADTQYF. Written as DNA, the CDR3 is TGTACGACACTCGGGGGGGCGGATACGCAGTATTTT.

In this sample, this clone turned up once. The chain links TRBV11-1 to TRBJ1-6; D is unclear. Germline CDR1 SGHAT, CDR2 FQDESV (reference sequence). The V gene lost 2 bases and the J gene lost 7 bases, with 15 bases spanning the gap. This CDR3 comprises 16 residues. This CDR3 reads CASSLYAETANSPLHF. CDR3 DNA sequence: TGTGCCAGCAGCTTATATGCAGAGACGGCAAATTCACCCCTCCACTTT.

This chain joins TRBV7-2 and TRBJ2-6; D remains unclear. This CDR3 has 19 amino acids. CDR1 is SGHTA, CDR2 FQGNSA, per germline. V was cut by 0 bases and J by 0 bases, with 15 bases left in between. DNA for the CDR3: TGTGCCAGCAGCTTAGCCCGAGGCATGACGAGCTCTGGGGCCAACGTCCTGACTTTC. Its translation is CASSLARGMTSSGANVLTF.

The J gene is TRBJ2-2, the V gene TRBV7-9; 7 nucleotides line up with TRBD1. J lost 6 bases, V lost 5 bases, and 9 bases had no gene match. Germline V lookup: CDR1 SEHNR, CDR2 FQNEAQ (reference sequence). The CDR3 is 15 amino acids. CDR3 sequence (DNA): TGTGCCAGCAGCCGTCCGACAGGGACCGCCGGGGAGCTGTTTTTT. It is translated as CASSRPTGTAGELFF.

The rearrangement links TRBV7-2 to TRBJ1-2; D gene uncertain. This CDR3 is built from 11 residues. The V and J ends lost 1 base and 10 bases respectively, with 7 bases between them. The V gene's germline CDR1 is SGHTA and CDR2 FQGNSA. The CDR3 DNA reads as TGTGCCAGCAGCTTAGGTCCAACCTACACCTTC. It is translated as CASSLGPTYTF.

The chain combines TRBV5-1 with TRBJ2-5, with 11 bases matching TRBD2. The CDR3 length is 15 residues. CDR1 SGHRS and CDR2 YFSETQ come from the germline V gene. The V segment lost 3 bases and the J segment 2 bases; nucleotides outside the gene matches: 3. The chain's CDR3 is CASSSIAGGQETQYF. The CDR3 coding sequence is TGCGCCAGCAGCTCTATAGCGGGGGGGCAAGAGACCCAGTACTTC. The variable domain in full, completed from reference TRBV5-1 and TRBJ2-5, reads KAGVTQTPRYLIKTRGQQVTLSCSPISGHRSVSWYQQTPGQGLQFLFEYFSETQRNKGNFPGRFSGRQFSNSRSEMNVSTLELGDSALYLCASSSIAGGQETQYFGPGTRLLVL.

The genes are TRBV7-8 and TRBJ1-5; D may be TRBD1 (6 bases). The CDR3 consists of 12 residues. From germline, CDR1 is SGHVS and CDR2 FQNEAQ. Trimming removed 5 bases from V and 7 bases from J, with 9 bases in between. The CDR3 here is CASSPRGQPQHF. As DNA, the CDR3 is TGTGCCAGCAGCCCCAGGGGCCAGCCCCAGCATTTT.

This rearrangement joins TRBV5-1 to TRBJ1-1; maybe TRBD1 (5 bases). This CDR3 contains 14 residues. Trimming left V 5 bases short and J 0 bases short, with 11 bases between. The V gene's germline CDR1 is SGHRS and CDR2 YFSETQ. CDR3 bases: TGCGCCAGCAGATCGGGGCGGGTGAACACTGAAGCTTTCTTT. Translated, it gives CASRSGRVNTEAFF.

The gene calls are TRBV5-6 and TRBJ1-6, with a possible D match to TRBD1 (6 bases). Germline V gene data show CDR1 as SGHDT and CDR2 as YYEEEE. CDR3 length: 15 residues. V lost 7 bases to trimming and J lost 5 bases, with 16 bases between them. The CDR3 nucleotides read TGTGCCAGCTCCCTAGGGGGGGTTGATAATTCACCCCTCCACTTT. Translation: CASSLGGVDNSPLHF.

V usage is TRBV5-6 and J usage is TRBJ2-7, with 8 bases fitting TRBD2. The CDR3 spans 15 residues. V lost 0 bases and J lost 0; bases outside the gene matches: 2. CDR1 and CDR2 (germline): SGHDT, YYEEEE. The CDR3 nucleotides read TGTGCCAGCAGCTTGGTTGCGGGGGGCTCCTACGAGCAGTACTTC. Translating gives CASSLVAGGSYEQYF.

The chain employs TRBV30 and TRBJ2-7; TRBD1 matches at 12 bases. The germline V gene has CDR1 GTSNPN and CDR2 SVGIG (reference sequence). The V segment lost 5 bases and the J segment 5 bases; nucleotides outside the gene matches: 7. This CDR3 has 14 amino acids. DNA for the CDR3: TGTGCCTGGTCCTCCGGGACAGGGGGCCACGAGCAGTACTTC. Translating it yields CAWSSGTGGHEQYF.

With respect to this clone: Different DNA sequences within this sample yield the same CDR3. The V gene is TRBV13, the J gene TRBJ1-2, with TRBD1 matching over 7 bases. Germline values: CDR1 PRHDT, CDR2 FYEKMQ (reference sequence). The CDR3 is 16 residues long. J gave up 2 bases and V 0 bases, and 6 bases lay outside the gene matches. For the CDR3, the DNA is TGTGCCAGCAGCTTAGGCCGGGGCAGGGGGAACTATGGCTACACCTTC. Its protein product is CASSLGRGRGNYGYTF. Full variable domain (rest looked up from reference TRBV13 and TRBJ1-2): AAGVIQSPRHLIKEKRETATLKCYPIPRHDTVYWYQQGPGQDPQFLISFYEKMQSDKGSIPDRFSAQQFSDYHSELNMSSLELGDSALYFCASSLGRGRGNYGYTFGSGTRLTVV.

The chain links TRBV7-8 to TRBJ1-5; tentatively, D is TRBD1 (5 bases). This CDR3 has 15 amino acids. Trimming stripped 7 bases from V and 1 base from J, with 14 bases between. Germline-derived CDR1 and CDR2 are SGHVS and FQNEAQ. The DNA of the CDR3 is TGTGCCAGCACCTTTGGTCCAGGGAGCAATCAGCCCCAGCATTTT. Amino acid sequence: CASTFGPGSNQPQHF. The variable domain in full, completed from reference TRBV7-8 and TRBJ1-5, reads GAGVSQSPRYKVAKRGQDVALRCDPISGHVSLFWYQQALGQGPEFLTYFQNEAQLDKSGLPSDRFFAERPEGSVSTLKIQRTQQEDSAVYLCASTFGPGSNQPQHFGDGTRLSIL.

The V and J genes are TRBV5-1 and TRBJ1-2; no clear D gene. The CDR3 runs 14 residues. CDR1 is SGHRS and CDR2 is YFSETQ in the germline V gene. Trimming pared 3 bases from V and 2 bases from J, leaving 11 bases between. Written as DNA, the CDR3 is TGCGCCAGCAGCTGGTCAGGACCGAACTATGGCTACACCTTC. This sequence encodes CASSWSGPNYGYTF.